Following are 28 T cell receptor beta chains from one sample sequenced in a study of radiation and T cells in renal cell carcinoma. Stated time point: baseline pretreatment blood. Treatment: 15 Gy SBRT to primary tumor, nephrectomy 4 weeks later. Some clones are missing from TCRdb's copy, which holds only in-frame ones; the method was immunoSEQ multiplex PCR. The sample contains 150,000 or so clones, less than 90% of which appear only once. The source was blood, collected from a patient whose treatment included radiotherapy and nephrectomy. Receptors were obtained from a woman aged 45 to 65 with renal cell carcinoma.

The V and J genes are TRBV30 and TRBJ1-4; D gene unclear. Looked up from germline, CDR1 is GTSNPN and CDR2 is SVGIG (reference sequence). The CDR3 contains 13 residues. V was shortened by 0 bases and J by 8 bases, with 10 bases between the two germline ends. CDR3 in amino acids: CAWSVLMEEKLFF. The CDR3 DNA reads TGTGCCTGGAGTGTCCTCATGGAGGAAAAACTGTTTTTT.

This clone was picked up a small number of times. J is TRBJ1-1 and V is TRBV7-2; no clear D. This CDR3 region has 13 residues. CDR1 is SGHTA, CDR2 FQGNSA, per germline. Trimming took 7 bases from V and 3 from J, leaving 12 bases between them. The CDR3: CASTNPGDTEAFF. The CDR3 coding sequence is TGTGCCAGCACCAACCCTGGCGACACTGAAGCTTTCTTT. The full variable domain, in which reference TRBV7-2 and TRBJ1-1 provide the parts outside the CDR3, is GAGVSQSPSNKVTEKGKDVELRCDPISGHTALYWYRQSLGQGLEFLIYFQGNSAPDKSGLPSDRFSAERTGGSVSTLTIQRTQQEDSAVYLCASTNPGDTEAFFGQGTRLTVV.

DNA for the CDR3: TGTGCCAGCAGCCAAGAGGGGGCTAGCGAAGGTAATGAGCAGTTCTTC. Residues: CASSQEGASEGNEQFF. The chain carries TRBV4-2 and TRBJ2-1, with D perhaps matching TRBD1 or TRBD2 (6 bases each). V was trimmed by 0 bases and J by 7 bases, leaving 16 bases between them. The CDR3 consists of 16 residues. Germline V CDR1 and CDR2: LGHNA, YNFKEQ.

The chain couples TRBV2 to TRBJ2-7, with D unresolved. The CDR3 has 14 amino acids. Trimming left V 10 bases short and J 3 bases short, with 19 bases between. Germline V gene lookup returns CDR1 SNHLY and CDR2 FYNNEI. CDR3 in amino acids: CATTRDKTNYEQYF. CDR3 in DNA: TGTGCCACCACGCGCGACAAGACCAACTACGAGCAGTACTTC. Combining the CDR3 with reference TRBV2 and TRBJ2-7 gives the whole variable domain EPEVTQTPSHQVTQMGQEVILRCVPISNHLYFYWYRQILGQKVEFLVSFYNNEISEKSEIFDDQFSVERPDGSNFTLKIRSTKLEDSAMYFCATTRDKTNYEQYFGPGTRLTVT.

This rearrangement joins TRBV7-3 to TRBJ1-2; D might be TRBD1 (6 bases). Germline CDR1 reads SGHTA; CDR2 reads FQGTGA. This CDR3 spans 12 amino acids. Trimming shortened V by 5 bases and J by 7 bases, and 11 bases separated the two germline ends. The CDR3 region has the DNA TGTGCCAGCAGCCCGGAAGGGGGTGGCTACACCTTC. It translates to CASSPEGGGYTF. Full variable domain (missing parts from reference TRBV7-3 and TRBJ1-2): GAGVSQTPSNKVTEKGKYVELRCDPISGHTALYWYRQSLGQGPEFLIYFQGTGAADDSGLPNDRFFAVRPEGSVSTLKIQRTERGDSAVYLCASSPEGGGYTFGSGTRLTVV.

The CDR3 region is CASSLYPAGEQETQYF. The CDR3 DNA follows: TGTGCCAGCAGCTTATATCCAGCGGGGGAACAAGAGACCCAGTACTTC. The chain employs TRBV13 and TRBJ2-5; 8 nucleotides align to TRBD2. The CDR3 is made up of 16 amino acids. V shed 2 bases, J shed 2 bases, and the junction held 7 bases outside the gene matches. The V gene's germline CDR1 is PRHDT and CDR2 FYEKMQ (reference sequence).

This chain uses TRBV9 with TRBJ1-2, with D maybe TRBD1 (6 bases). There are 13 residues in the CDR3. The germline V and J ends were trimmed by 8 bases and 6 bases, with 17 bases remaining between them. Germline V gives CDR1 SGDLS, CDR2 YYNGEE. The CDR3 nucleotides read TGTGCCAGTTCAGGACAGCGCCCAAATGGCTACACCTTC. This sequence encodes CASSGQRPNGYTF.

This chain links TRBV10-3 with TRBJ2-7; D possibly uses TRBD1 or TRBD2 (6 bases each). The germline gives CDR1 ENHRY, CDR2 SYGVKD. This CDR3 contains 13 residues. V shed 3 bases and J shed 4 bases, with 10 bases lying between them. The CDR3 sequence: CAISEGGKYEQYF. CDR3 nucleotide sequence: TGTGCCATCAGTGAAGGGGGGAAGTACGAGCAGTACTTC.

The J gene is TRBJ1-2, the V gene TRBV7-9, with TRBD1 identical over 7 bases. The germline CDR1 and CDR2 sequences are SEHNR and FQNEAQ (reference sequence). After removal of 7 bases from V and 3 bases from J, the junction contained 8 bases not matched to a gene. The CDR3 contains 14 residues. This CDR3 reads CASTIQGQDYGYTF. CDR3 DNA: TGTGCCAGCACCATACAGGGGCAGGACTATGGCTACACCTTC.

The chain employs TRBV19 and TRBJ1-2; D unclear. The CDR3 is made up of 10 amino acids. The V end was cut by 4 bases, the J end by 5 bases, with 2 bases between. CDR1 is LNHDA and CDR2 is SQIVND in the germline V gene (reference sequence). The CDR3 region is CASSRYGYTF. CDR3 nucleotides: TGTGCCAGTAGTAGGTATGGCTACACCTTC.

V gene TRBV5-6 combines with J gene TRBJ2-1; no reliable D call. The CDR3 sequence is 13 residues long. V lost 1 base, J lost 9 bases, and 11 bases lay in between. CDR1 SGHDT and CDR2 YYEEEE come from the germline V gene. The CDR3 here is CASSLWSLTEQFF. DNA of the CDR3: TGTGCCAGCAGCTTGTGGTCCTTGACTGAGCAGTTCTTC.

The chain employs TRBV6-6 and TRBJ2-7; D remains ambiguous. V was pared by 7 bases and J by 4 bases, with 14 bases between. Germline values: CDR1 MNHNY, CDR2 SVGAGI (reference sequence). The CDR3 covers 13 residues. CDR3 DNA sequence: TGTGCCAGCACTAAGGGCCCTACGTACGAGCAGTACTTC. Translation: CASTKGPTYEQYF.

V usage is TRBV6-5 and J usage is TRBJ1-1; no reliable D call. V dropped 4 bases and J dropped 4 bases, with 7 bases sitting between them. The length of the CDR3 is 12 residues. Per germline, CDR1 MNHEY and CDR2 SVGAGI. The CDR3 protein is CASSFRITEAFF. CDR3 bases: TGTGCCAGCAGTTTTCGCATCACTGAAGCTTTCTTT.

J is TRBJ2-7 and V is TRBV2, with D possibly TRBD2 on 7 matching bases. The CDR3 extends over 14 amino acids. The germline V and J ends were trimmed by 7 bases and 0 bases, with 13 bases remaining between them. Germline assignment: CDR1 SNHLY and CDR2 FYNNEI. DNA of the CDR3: TGTGCCAGCATGGGGGGGGCAGACTCCTACGAGCAGTACTTC. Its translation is CASMGGADSYEQYF.

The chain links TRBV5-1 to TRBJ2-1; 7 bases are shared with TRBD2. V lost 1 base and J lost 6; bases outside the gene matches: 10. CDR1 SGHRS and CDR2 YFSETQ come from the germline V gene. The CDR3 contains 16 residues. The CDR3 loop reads CASSLPVAGGGNEQFF. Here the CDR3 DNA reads TGCGCCAGCAGCTTGCCAGTCGCAGGCGGGGGCAATGAGCAGTTCTTC.

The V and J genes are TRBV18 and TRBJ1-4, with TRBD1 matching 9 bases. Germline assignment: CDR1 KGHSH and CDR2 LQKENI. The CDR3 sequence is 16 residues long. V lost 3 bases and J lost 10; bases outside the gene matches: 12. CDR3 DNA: TGTGCCAGCTCACCTCTGGCGGGACAGGGACCAGGAAAACTGTTTTTT. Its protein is CASSPLAGQGPGKLFF.

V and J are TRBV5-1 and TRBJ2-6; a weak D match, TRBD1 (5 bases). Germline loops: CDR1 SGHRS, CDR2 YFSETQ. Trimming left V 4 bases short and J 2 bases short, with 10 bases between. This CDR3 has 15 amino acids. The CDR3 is CASSQQDPGANVLTF. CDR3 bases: TGCGCCAGCAGCCAACAGGACCCTGGGGCCAACGTCCTGACTTTC.

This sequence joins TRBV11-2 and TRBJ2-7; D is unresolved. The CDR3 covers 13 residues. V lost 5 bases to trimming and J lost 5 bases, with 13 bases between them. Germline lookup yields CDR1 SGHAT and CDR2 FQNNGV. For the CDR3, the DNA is TGTGCCAGCAGCCTGACGTTGGTCCACGAGCAGTACTTC. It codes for CASSLTLVHEQYF.

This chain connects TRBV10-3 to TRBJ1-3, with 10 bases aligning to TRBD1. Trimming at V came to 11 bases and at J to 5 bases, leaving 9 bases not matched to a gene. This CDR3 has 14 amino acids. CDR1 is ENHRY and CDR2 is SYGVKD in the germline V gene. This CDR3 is CAAVPGQGRNTIYF. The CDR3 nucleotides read TGTGCCGCGGTTCCGGGACAGGGGAGAAACACCATATATTTT.

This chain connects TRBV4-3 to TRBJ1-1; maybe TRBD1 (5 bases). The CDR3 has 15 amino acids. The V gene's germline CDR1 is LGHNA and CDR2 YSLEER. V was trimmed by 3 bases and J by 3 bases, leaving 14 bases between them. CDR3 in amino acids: CASSQGGTEDTEAFF. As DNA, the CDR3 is TGCGCCAGCAGCCAGGGCGGGACCGAGGACACTGAAGCTTTCTTT.

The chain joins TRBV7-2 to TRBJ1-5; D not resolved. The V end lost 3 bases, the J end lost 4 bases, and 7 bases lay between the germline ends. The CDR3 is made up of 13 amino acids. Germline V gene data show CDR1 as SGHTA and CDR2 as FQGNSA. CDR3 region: CASSLTVNQPQHF. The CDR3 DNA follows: TGTGCCAGCAGCTTGACCGTGAATCAGCCCCAGCATTTT. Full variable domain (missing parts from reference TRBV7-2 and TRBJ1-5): GAGVSQSPSNKVTEKGKDVELRCDPISGHTALYWYRQSLGQGLEFLIYFQGNSAPDKSGLPSDRFSAERTGGSVSTLTIQRTQQEDSAVYLCASSLTVNQPQHFGDGTRLSIL.

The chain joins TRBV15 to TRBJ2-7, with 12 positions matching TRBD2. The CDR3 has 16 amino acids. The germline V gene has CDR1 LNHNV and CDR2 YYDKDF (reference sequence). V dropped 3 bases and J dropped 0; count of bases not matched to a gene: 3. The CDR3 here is CATSSRTSGISYEQYF. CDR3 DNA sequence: TGTGCCACCAGCAGCAGGACTAGCGGGATCTCCTACGAGCAGTACTTC.

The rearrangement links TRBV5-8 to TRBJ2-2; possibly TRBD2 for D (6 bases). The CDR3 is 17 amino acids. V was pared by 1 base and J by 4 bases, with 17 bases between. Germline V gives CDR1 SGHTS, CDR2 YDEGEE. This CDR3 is CASSLWTMEVGTGELFF. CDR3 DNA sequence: TGTGCCAGCAGCTTGTGGACTATGGAGGTTGGCACCGGGGAGCTGTTTTTT. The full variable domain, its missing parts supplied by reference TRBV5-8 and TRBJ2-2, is EAGVTQSPTHLIKTRGQQATLRCSPISGHTSVYWYQQALGLGLQFLLWYDEGEERNRGNFPPRFSGRQFPNYSSELNVNALELEDSALYLCASSLWTMEVGTGELFFGEGSRLTVL.

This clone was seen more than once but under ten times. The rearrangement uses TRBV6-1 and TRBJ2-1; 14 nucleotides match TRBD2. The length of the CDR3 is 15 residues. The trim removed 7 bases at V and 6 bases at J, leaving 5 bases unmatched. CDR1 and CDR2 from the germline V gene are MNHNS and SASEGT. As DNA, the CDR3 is TGTGCCAGCAATAGACTAGCGGGAGGGGGCAATGAGCAGTTCTTC. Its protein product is CASNRLAGGGNEQFF.

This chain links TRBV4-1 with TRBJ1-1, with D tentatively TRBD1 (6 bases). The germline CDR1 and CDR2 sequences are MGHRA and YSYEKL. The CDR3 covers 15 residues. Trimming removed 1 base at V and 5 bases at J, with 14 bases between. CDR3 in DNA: TGCGCCAGCAGCCAAGGACAGGAGTTGACGACTGAAGCTTTCTTT. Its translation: CASSQGQELTTEAFF.

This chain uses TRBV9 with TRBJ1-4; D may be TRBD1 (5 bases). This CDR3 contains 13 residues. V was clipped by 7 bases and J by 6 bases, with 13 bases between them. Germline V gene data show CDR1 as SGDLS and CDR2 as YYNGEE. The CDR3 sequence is CASSPRGDEKLFF. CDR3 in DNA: TGTGCCAGCTCACCCCGGGGGGATGAAAAACTGTTTTTT.

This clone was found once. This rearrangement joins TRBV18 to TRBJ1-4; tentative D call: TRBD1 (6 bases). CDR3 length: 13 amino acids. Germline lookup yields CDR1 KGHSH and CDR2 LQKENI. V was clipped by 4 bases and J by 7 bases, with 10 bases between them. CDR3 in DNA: TGTGCCAGCTCACAGGACAGACGTGAAAAACTGTTTTTT. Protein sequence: CASSQDRREKLFF.

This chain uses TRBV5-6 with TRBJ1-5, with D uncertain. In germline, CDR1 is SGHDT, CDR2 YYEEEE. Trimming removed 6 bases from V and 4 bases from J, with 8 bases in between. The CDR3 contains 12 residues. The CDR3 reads CASNTPNQPQHF. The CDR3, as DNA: TGTGCCAGCAATACACCGAATCAGCCCCAGCATTTT.